This TCR beta chain was sequenced for a study of neurological immune-mediated disorders. J lost 0 bases, V lost 2 bases, and 0 bases had no gene match. CDR1 is SGHRS, CDR2 YFSETQ, per germline. The CDR3 has 14 amino acids. 5'RACE with 10-nucleotide random UMIs produced the cDNA. TCRdb re-called the 5' RACE reads through MiXCR, storing one row per CDR3 protein. The repertoire includes 50,000 to 75,000 distinct CDR3 sequences, about 12% of them detected once, and about 10% sits in the top ten. Overall study results and limits: None of the CDR3 amino acid sequences of expanded clones were shared across subjects, and this suggested private repertoires in all groups. Expansion of TCR clones was greatest in HTLV-1-associated myelopathy and smallest in multiple sclerosis, where it fell below that of healthy controls.

Unsorted libraries were generated from 2 million PBMCs. These cells had been stored in RNAlater at -80 C. This clonotype was picked up many times. The antigen is not known. The TCR was taken from a woman aged 55-69 years with HTLV-1-associated myelopathy (HAM/TSP). The sample was PBMCs. The chain has TRBV5-1 and TRBJ2-7, with 9 nucleotides matching TRBD2. The CDR3 loop reads CASSFSGSSYEQYF. The CDR3 DNA sequence: TGCGCCAGCAGCTTTAGCGGGAGCTCCTACGAGCAGTACTTC.